This TCR beta chain was documented in a study of T cell repertoires in cytomegalovirus infection (dated by TCRdb to the late 2010s). Describing the broader study: The HLA type of each donor mattered for the analysis, because public TCR beta signatures pointed to carriage of CMV infection along with the matching HLA type. The research as a whole found: The ex vivo response was dominated by HLA-C-restricted CMV-specific TCR beta clonotypes, and the single most frequent clonotype in two of eight donors was supplied by these HLA-C-restricted clonotypes. In both this cohort and an independent cohort of a few hundred donors, the cumulative frequency of public TCR beta family members distinguished carriers of CMV infection plus the relevant HLA type.

Sequencing used an Illumina HiSeq 1500. The public reads were quality trimmed at Q25 with fastp and then assembled into clones with MiXCR by TCRdb, keeping productive beta chains. Entries are consolidated by CDR3 protein sequence, retaining the most common genes and DNA. Counted in this sample were about 530,000 distinct CDR3 sequences; about a quarter of them appeared once. The ten largest clones add up to roughly 13% of the sample. V is shortened by 6 bases, J by 6 bases, and the region joining them spans 9 bases. The CDR3 covers 12 residues, taking in both the cysteine and the phenylalanine. The only DNA kept is the CDR3, 36 bases in frame from the first base. CDR1 and CDR2 were assigned from the germline V gene as MNHEY and SVGEGT. A note on this clonotype: Its cognate antigen has yet to be identified. The sample holds no much larger clone one base away, and base qualities are not on file.

The chain is assembled from TRBV6-2 or TRBV6-3 and TRBJ2-1, with a tentative D gene TRBD1 over 5 matching bases. The specimen was PBMCs. The sequence came from a human donor in good health (CMV status not recorded). Some clones in this sample may be carry-over from other donors' samples. The CDR3 protein: CASRGQTNEQFF. The DNA sequence follows: TGTGCCAGCAGGGGGCAAACCAATGAGCAGTTCTTC.